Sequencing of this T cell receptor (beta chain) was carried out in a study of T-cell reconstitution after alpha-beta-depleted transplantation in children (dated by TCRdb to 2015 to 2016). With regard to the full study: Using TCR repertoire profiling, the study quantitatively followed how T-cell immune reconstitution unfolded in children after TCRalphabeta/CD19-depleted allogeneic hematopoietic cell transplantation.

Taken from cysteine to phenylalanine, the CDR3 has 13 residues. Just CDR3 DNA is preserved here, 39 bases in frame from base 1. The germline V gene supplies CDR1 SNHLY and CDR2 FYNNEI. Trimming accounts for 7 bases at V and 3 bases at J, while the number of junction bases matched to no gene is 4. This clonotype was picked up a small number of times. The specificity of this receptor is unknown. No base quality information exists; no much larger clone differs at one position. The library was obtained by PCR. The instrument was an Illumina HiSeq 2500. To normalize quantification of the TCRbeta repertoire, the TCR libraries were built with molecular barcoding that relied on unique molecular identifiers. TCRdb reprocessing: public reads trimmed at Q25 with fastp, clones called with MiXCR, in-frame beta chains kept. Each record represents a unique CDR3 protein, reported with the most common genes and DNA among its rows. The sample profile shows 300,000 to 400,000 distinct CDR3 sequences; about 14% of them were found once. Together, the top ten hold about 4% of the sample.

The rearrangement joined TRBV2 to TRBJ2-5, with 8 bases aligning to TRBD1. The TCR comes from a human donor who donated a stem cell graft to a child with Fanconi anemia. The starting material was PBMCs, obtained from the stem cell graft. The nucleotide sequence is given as TGTGCCAGCATTCTACAGGGGGAAGAGACCCAGTACTTC. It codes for CASILQGEETQYF. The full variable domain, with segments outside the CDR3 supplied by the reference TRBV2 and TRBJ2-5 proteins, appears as EPEVTQTPSHQVTQMGQEVILRCVPISNHLYFYWYRQILGQKVEFLVSFYNNEISEKSEIFDDQFSVERPDGSNFTLKIRSTKLEDSAMYFCASILQGEETQYFGPGTRLLVL.